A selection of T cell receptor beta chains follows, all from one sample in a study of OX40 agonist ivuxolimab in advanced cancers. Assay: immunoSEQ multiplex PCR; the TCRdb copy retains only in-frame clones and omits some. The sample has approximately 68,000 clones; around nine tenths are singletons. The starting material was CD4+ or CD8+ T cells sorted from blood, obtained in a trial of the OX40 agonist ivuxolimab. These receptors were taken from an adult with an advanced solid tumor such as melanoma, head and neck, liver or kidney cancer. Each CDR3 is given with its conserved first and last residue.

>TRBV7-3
CASSDGAGPGANVLTF
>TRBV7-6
CASSRLQGTNEKLFF
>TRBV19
CASTSEDTPRYGYTF
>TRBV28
CASSSSGNGGSDYGYTF
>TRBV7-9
CASSWSGGATDTQYF
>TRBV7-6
CASSLAPHQPQHF
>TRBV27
CASNRDRLNTEAFF
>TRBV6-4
CASRPLGVGTAKNIQYF
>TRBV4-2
CASSQALYSNQPQHF
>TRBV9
CASSVTPGTGGTETQYF
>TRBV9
CASSALGGTDTQYF
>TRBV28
CASSFPLGQGGQETQYF
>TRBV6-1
CATRPPNTGELFF
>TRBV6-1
CASSEGQGSNYGYTF
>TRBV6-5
CASSYRAGGNQPQHF
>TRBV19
CASSGRHRAGEAFF
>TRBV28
CASSLSGREQFF
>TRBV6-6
CASRVNSGNTIYF
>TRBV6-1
CASSEWGGQGSGLRNIQYF
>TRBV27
CASSLSMGRDTDTQYF